A single sample gave rise to the 30 T cell receptor beta chains below, sequenced in a study of CD8+CD57+ T cells in acquired aplastic anemia. According to the study, genomic DNA was the template for TCR beta VDJ and CDR3 profiling. TCRdb reprocessed the reads via MiXCR and lists one record per CDR3 protein. Here the sample spans approximately 200,000 distinct CDR3 sequences, about half being singletons. Patients selected for sequencing had displayed CD8+CD57+ cell expansion by flow cytometry. Input material: sorted CD4+, CD8+, or CD8+CD57+ T cells (not recorded which) from PBMCs. All receptors come from a human donor with aplastic anemia.

This rearrangement joins TRBV29-1 to TRBJ2-1; D uncertain. V was shortened by 2 bases and J by 7 bases, with 6 bases between the two germline ends. The germline gives CDR1 SQVTM, CDR2 ANQGSEA. CDR3 size: 11 residues. CDR3 residues: CSVETVNEQFF. In DNA form, the CDR3 reads TGCAGCGTTGAAACCGTAAATGAGCAGTTCTTC.

V and J are TRBV24-1 and TRBJ1-2; 8 positions agree with TRBD1. The germline V gene encodes CDR1 KGHDR and CDR2 SFDVKD. CDR3 length: 14 residues. V lost 5 bases and J lost 8; bases outside the gene matches: 9. DNA for the CDR3: TGTGCCACCAGTGCCTTAGCAGGGGGCAACGGCTACACCTTC. It specifies CATSALAGGNGYTF.

As regards this clonotype: A much larger clone is a single base away; this may be a read error. The rearrangement joins TRBV27 to TRBJ2-7; TRBD1 matches at 9 bases. The CDR3 has 15 residues. Germline loops: CDR1 MNHEY, CDR2 SMNVEV (reference sequence). V lost 5 bases and J lost 1; bases outside the gene matches: 6. The CDR3 DNA follows: TGTGCCAGCAGTACAACCGGGACAGGGTCCTACGAGCAGTACTTC. Translating gives CASSTTGTGSYEQYF.

This clonotype was picked up many times. V is TRBV18 and J is TRBJ1-1; D gene ambiguous. CDR3 length: 13 residues. Germline-derived CDR1 and CDR2 are KGHSH and LQKENI. Trimming took 2 bases from V and 4 from J, leaving 8 bases between them. The CDR3: CASSPRPSTEAFF. CDR3 coding DNA: TGTGCCAGCTCACCAAGGCCTAGCACTGAAGCTTTCTTT.

For this clonotype: A much larger clone lies a single base off, so this may be a read error. The chain employs TRBV6-4 and TRBJ1-2; D gene ambiguous. The CDR3 contains 15 residues. Germline CDR1 MRHNA, CDR2 SNTAGT. The CDR3 here is CASKPSSSANYGYAF. CDR3 DNA: TGTGCCAGCAAGCCCAGCTCGTCAGCCAACTATGGCTACGCCTTC.

This clonotype was counted ten times or more. The V and J genes are TRBV20-1 and TRBJ2-1; a weak D match, TRBD2 (6 bases). Trimming shortened V by 1 base and J by 10 bases, and 11 bases separated the two germline ends. This CDR3 comprises 12 residues. Germline assignment: CDR1 DFQATT and CDR2 SNEGSKA (reference sequence). CDR3 region: CSARGLDPEQFF. In DNA form, the CDR3 reads TGCAGTGCTAGAGGACTAGACCCCGAGCAGTTCTTC.

This clonotype was recorded at least ten times. V is TRBV5-1 and J is TRBJ2-5; 9 nucleotides agree with TRBD1. CDR1 is SGHRS and CDR2 is YFSETQ in the germline V gene. The CDR3 loop spans 17 amino acids. The V gene end was trimmed by 0 bases and the J gene end by 2 bases; junction bases not matched to a gene: 8. Written as DNA, the CDR3 is TGCGCCAGCAGCTTGGGGGGACAGGGCGGGCGACAAGAGACCCAGTACTTC. Translated: CASSLGGQGGRQETQYF.

As regards this clonotype: This clone may be a read error of a much larger clone one base away. The V gene is TRBV7-9, the J gene TRBJ2-7; D not certain. CDR1 is SEHNR, CDR2 FQNEAQ, per germline (reference sequence). This CDR3 region has 14 residues. The CDR3 nucleotides read TGTGCCGGCAGCCAAGATCAGGCCAGCTACGAGCAGTACTTC. The encoded protein is CAGSQDQASYEQYF.

The V and J genes are TRBV20-1 and TRBJ2-1, with D hard to call. V was clipped by 0 bases and J by 9 bases, with 12 bases between them. Germline CDR1 DFQATT, CDR2 SNEGSKA (reference sequence). There are 13 residues in the CDR3. This CDR3 is CSAREEPLGEQFF. The CDR3, as DNA: TGCAGTGCTAGAGAAGAACCCCTCGGTGAGCAGTTCTTC.

The J gene is TRBJ2-7, the V gene TRBV5-1, with TRBD2 matching 9 bases. With 0 bases clipped from V and 3 bases from J, the junction kept 13 bases outside the gene matches. Per germline, CDR1 SGHRS and CDR2 YFSETQ. This CDR3 has 18 residues. For the CDR3, the DNA is TGCGCCAGCAGCTTGGAAGCGGGATTGGTGACTAGCGGCTACGAGCAGTACTTC. Its protein product is CASSLEAGLVTSGYEQYF.

The V and J genes are TRBV25-1 and TRBJ1-1; 9 nucleotides line up with TRBD1. The V gene's germline CDR1 is MGHDK and CDR2 SYGVNS. The CDR3 is made up of 12 amino acids. Losses at the gene ends were 5 bases for V and 8 bases for J; bases not matched to a gene: 3. CDR3 in DNA: TGTGCCAGCAGTACAGGGGGCCAAGAAGCTTTCTTT. Its translation is CASSTGGQEAFF.

In its sample, this clonotype was seen once. This CDR3 fails to terminate in the conserved phenylalanine or tryptophan, so it likely reflects a read error. The chain links TRBV2 to TRBJ1-1; D uncertain. This CDR3 has 10 amino acids. Trimming stripped 7 bases from V and 7 bases from J, with 7 bases between. Germline CDR1 SNHLY, CDR2 FYNNEI. The CDR3 protein is CASTAREAFS. CDR3 sequence (DNA): TGTGCCAGCACCGCCCGTGAAGCTTTCTCT.

This clonotype occurred many times. The chain has TRBV20-1 and TRBJ1-5, with D unclear. The CDR3 is 13 amino acids. Germline CDR1 reads DFQATT; CDR2 reads SNEGSKA (reference sequence). V was cut by 0 bases and J by 2 bases, with 5 bases left in between. The CDR3: CSARDWRNQPQHF. CDR3 DNA: TGCAGTGCTAGAGATTGGCGCAATCAGCCCCAGCATTTT.

This clonotype was observed a few times. A much more abundant neighbour one base away suggests this may be a read error. This chain connects TRBV5-1 to TRBJ1-6, with 8 bases aligning to TRBD1. J lost 5 bases, V lost 3 bases, and 4 bases had no gene match. The CDR3 has 15 residues. Germline values: CDR1 SGHRS, CDR2 YFSETQ. CDR3 sequence reads: CASSSEGQDNSPLHF. For the CDR3, the DNA is TGCGCCAGCAGCTCGGAGGGACAGGATAATTCACCCCTCCACTTT.

Remarks on this clonotype: A much larger clonotype is one base distant, so this may be a read error. In this CDR3 the conserved last residue, phenylalanine or tryptophan, is missing, so a read error is likely. DNA for the CDR3: TGTGCCAGCAGACCCGACAGGGGAAACGAGCAGTACTCC. Translation gives CASRPDRGNEQYS. This chain joins TRBV2 and TRBJ2-7; TRBD1 matches at 8 bases. The CDR3 runs to 13 residues. With 6 bases clipped from V and 5 bases from J, the junction kept 6 bases outside the gene matches. CDR1 and CDR2 (germline): SNHLY, FYNNEI.

A word on this clonotype: The junction and the germline gene differ at one end; a read error may be behind it. This chain links TRBV19 with TRBJ2-7; perhaps D is TRBD1 or TRBD2 (5 bases each). Looked up from germline, CDR1 is LNHDA and CDR2 is SQIVND (reference sequence). CDR3 length: 15 amino acids. CDR3 amino acids: CARSMGVGVSYEQYF. In nucleotides, the CDR3 is TGTGCCAGGAGTATGGGGGTGGGGGTCTCCTACGAGCAGTACTTC.

About this clonotype: A much larger clone sits a single nucleotide away, making a read error possible. V is TRBV9 and J is TRBJ1-1; a possible D gene is TRBD1 (6 bases). CDR1 and CDR2 (germline): SGDLS, YYNGEE. The CDR3 spans 15 residues. CDR3 DNA sequence: TGTGCCAGCAACGTAGGCATCCGCAGGGGCACTGAAGCTTTCTTT. This codes for CASNVGIRRGTEAFF.

J is TRBJ2-1 and V is TRBV5-1; 10 nucleotides match TRBD1. The CDR3 spans 15 residues. Germline V gene data show CDR1 as SGHRS and CDR2 as YFSETQ. V gave up 3 bases and J gave up 0 bases; unmatched junction bases: 0. CDR3 in amino acids: CASSWTGGSYNEQFF. The DNA for the CDR3 is TGCGCCAGCAGCTGGACAGGGGGCTCCTACAATGAGCAGTTCTTC. Based on the CDR3 plus reference TRBV5-1 and TRBJ2-1, the full variable domain is KAGVTQTPRYLIKTRGQQVTLSCSPISGHRSVSWYQQTPGQGLQFLFEYFSETQRNKGNFPGRFSGRQFSNSRSEMNVSTLELGDSALYLCASSWTGGSYNEQFFGPGTRLTVL.

The J gene is TRBJ2-7, the V gene TRBV19; tentatively, D is TRBD1 or TRBD2 (7 bases each). The CDR3 has 13 residues. The V end was cut by 8 bases, the J end by 7 bases, with 18 bases between. Germline V gene lookup returns CDR1 LNHDA and CDR2 SQIVND (reference sequence). The CDR3 spells CASSYQGGEEQYF. CDR3 nucleotide sequence: TGTGCCAGTTCGTACCAGGGGGGGGAAGAGCAGTACTTC.

The chain employs TRBV3-1 and TRBJ1-1; no clear D gene. V gave up 3 bases and J gave up 6 bases, with 11 bases separating them. This CDR3 contains 13 residues. Per germline, CDR1 LGHDT and CDR2 YNNKEL (reference sequence). The CDR3 DNA reads TGTGCCAGCAGCCACCTTTCGGGGTCTGAAGCTTTCTTT. Its translation: CASSHLSGSEAFF.

The chain uses TRBV28 and TRBJ1-3, with 9 nucleotides matching TRBD1. The CDR3 loop spans 16 amino acids. Germline trimming cut 4 bases from V and 3 bases from J; bases unmatched to any gene: 7. CDR1 is MDHEN, CDR2 SYDVKM, per germline. CDR3 nucleotide sequence: TGTGCCAGCAGTTCGTCGGGACAGGGAAATGGAAACACCATATATTTT. Its translation is CASSSSGQGNGNTIYF.

As concerns this clonotype: This may be a read error, as it is one base from a much larger clone. The chain is built from TRBV7-8 and TRBJ1-3; D might be TRBD1 (6 bases). Germline assignment: CDR1 SGHVS and CDR2 FQNEAQ. This CDR3 has 21 amino acids. CDR3 in DNA: TGTGCCAGCAGCCCCGCCGGTGCGGACAGCTATCTTTCGCTCTCTGGAGACACCATATATTTT. Its protein product is CASSPAGADSYLSLSGDTIYF.

The chain couples TRBV7-9 to TRBJ2-7, with D possibly matching TRBD1 (6 bases). V lost 5 bases and J 4 bases, leaving 18 bases between the germline ends. Germline CDR1 and CDR2: SEHNR and FQNEAQ (reference sequence). CDR3 length: 15 amino acids. The CDR3 loop is CASSLGGRSLYEQYF. The CDR3 coding sequence is TGTGCCAGCAGCCTAGGGGGACGGAGCCTGTACGAGCAGTACTTC. The full variable domain, its missing parts supplied by reference TRBV7-9 and TRBJ2-7, is DTGVSQNPRHKITKRGQNVTFRCDPISEHNRLYWYRQTLGQGPEFLTYFQNEAQLEKSRLLSDRFSAERPKGSFSTLEIQRTEQGDSAMYLCASSLGGRSLYEQYFGPGTRLTVT.

The chain is built from TRBV5-1 and TRBJ2-5, with D possibly TRBD1 on 6 matching bases. CDR3 size: 18 residues. V was cut by 3 bases and J by 0 bases, with 21 bases left in between. CDR1 and CDR2 (germline): SGHRS, YFSETQ. CDR3 sequence: CASSSGQLRGSYQETQYF. The CDR3 DNA sequence: TGCGCCAGCAGCTCTGGACAGTTGAGGGGTTCGTACCAAGAGACCCAGTACTTC.

The table lists this clonotype with a few counts. The CDR3 region has the DNA TGTGCCAGCAGTATAACACCAGGGGGGCACGAGCAGTACTTC. It codes for CASSITPGGHEQYF. This chain links TRBV28 with TRBJ2-7; a possible D gene is TRBD1 (7 bases). This CDR3 contains 14 residues. Germline loops: CDR1 MDHEN, CDR2 SYDVKM. Trimming pared 5 bases from V and 5 bases from J, leaving 16 bases between.

The V and J genes are TRBV12-3 or TRBV12-4 and TRBJ2-7, with TRBD1 identical over 9 bases. V lost 6 bases to trimming and J lost 5 bases; unmatched junction nucleotides: 8. This CDR3 is built from 14 residues. The CDR3 DNA sequence: TGTGCCAGCAGGGCCGGGACAGGGAGGGACGAGCAGTACTTC. This gives the protein CASRAGTGRDEQYF.

The rearrangement links TRBV9 to TRBJ1-6; D not resolved. The CDR3 has 15 residues. Germline V gene sequence: CDR1 SGDLS, CDR2 YYNGEE. V shed 0 bases and J shed 4 bases, with 8 bases lying between them. This CDR3 reads CASSVDPEYNSPLHF. CDR3 nucleotide sequence: TGTGCCAGCAGCGTAGATCCAGAATATAATTCACCCCTCCACTTT. The whole variable domain, filled in from reference TRBV9 and TRBJ1-6, reads DSGVTQTPKHLITATGQRVTLRCSPRSGDLSVYWYQQSLDQGLQFLIQYYNGEERAKGNILERFSAQQFPDLHSELNLSSLELGDSALYFCASSVDPEYNSPLHFGNGTRLTVT.

At least ten counts were recorded for this clonotype. V usage is TRBV29-1 and J usage is TRBJ2-5; D not certain. Trimming removed 3 bases at V and 1 base at J, with 3 bases between. The CDR3 totals 11 residues. Per germline, CDR1 SQVTM and CDR2 ANQGSEA. CDR3 bases: TGCAGCGTTGATCTCCAAGAGACCCAGTACTTC. Encoded protein: CSVDLQETQYF.

This chain joins TRBV20-1 and TRBJ1-2, with 10 positions matching TRBD1. V trimming: 3 bases; J trimming: 5 bases; junction bases outside the gene matches: 3. This CDR3 region has 13 residues. Germline-derived CDR1 and CDR2 are DFQATT and SNEGSKA (reference sequence). The chain's CDR3 is CSARDRGTYGYTF. CDR3 nucleotides: TGCAGTGCTAGGGACAGGGGGACTTATGGCTACACCTTC.

The chain carries TRBV4-1 and TRBJ1-1; a possible D gene is TRBD1 (6 bases). Germline assignment: CDR1 MGHRA and CDR2 YSYEKL. Trimming cost V 0 bases and J 1 base, with 18 bases left between them. This CDR3 spans 18 amino acids. DNA for the CDR3: TGCGCCAGCAGCCAAGAGGGATCGGGGGCCCAGTCGAACACTGAAGCTTTCTTT. It yields the protein CASSQEGSGAQSNTEAFF.